These 9 T cell receptor beta chains were all obtained from the same sample, sequenced in a study of monozygotic twins with inflammatory bowel disease. TCRdb derives one entry per CDR3 protein from the 5' RACE reads, leaving out DNA. The sample table includes roughly 100,000 distinct CDR3 sequences. Sequencing input: blood. The receptors originated from a human donor with ulcerative colitis or Crohn's disease, or a healthy co-twin of an affected twin (not recorded which).

The rearrangement links TRBV7-9 to TRBJ1-1. This CDR3 contains 15 residues. Germline V gene sequence: CDR1 SEHNR, CDR2 FQNEAQ (reference sequence). The CDR3 reads CASSLQQGPNTEAFF.

The chain combines TRBV29-1 with TRBJ2-6. Germline V gives CDR1 SQVTM, CDR2 ANQGSEA. This CDR3 region has 14 residues. The CDR3 sequence is CSARIDSGANVLTF.

The chain joins TRBV5-1 to TRBJ2-5. Germline V gives CDR1 SGHRS, CDR2 YFSETQ. CDR3 length: 13 residues. CDR3 in amino acids: CASSPIHRETQYF.

CDR3 in amino acids: CASSQITGDNEQFF. This rearrangement joins TRBV4-3 to TRBJ2-1; the D gene TCRdb calls, TRBD1, cannot be checked with no DNA. The CDR3 consists of 14 residues. Germline lookup yields CDR1 LGHNA and CDR2 YSLEER.

The chain combines TRBV3-1 with TRBJ2-7; no DNA is available, so the TRBD2 call from TCRdb remains unchecked. Germline V gene sequence: CDR1 LGHDT, CDR2 YNNKEL (reference sequence). The CDR3 sequence is 17 residues long. CDR3 loop: CASSHGGLAPFPLEQYF.

The chain is built from TRBV5-1 and TRBJ1-2; the TCRdb call, TRBD1, lacks DNA for checking. There are 16 residues in the CDR3. The germline V gene has CDR1 SGHRS and CDR2 YFSETQ. CDR3 protein: CASSSGIEGFGYGYTF.

V usage is TRBV5-4 and J usage is TRBJ2-6. CDR1 is SGHNT and CDR2 is YYREEE in the germline V gene (reference sequence). The CDR3 totals 15 residues. CDR3 region: CASSLRSSGANVLTF.

The chain has TRBV2 and TRBJ2-1; TCRdb gives TRBD1 as the D gene, but with no DNA this cannot be confirmed. CDR3 length: 14 residues. Germline V lookup: CDR1 SNHLY, CDR2 FYNNEI. The CDR3 protein is CASTGTAAYNEQFF. The full variable domain, in which reference TRBV2 and TRBJ2-1 provide the parts outside the CDR3, is EPEVTQTPSHQVTQMGQEVILRCVPISNHLYFYWYRQILGQKVEFLVSFYNNEISEKSEIFDDQFSVERPDGSNFTLKIRSTKLEDSAMYFCASTGTAAYNEQFFGPGTRLTVL.

The J gene is TRBJ2-2, the V gene TRBV29-1; TCRdb's assignment of TRBD2 cannot be checked, as there is no DNA. The CDR3 loop spans 15 amino acids. The germline V gene has CDR1 SQVTM and CDR2 ANQGSEA. CDR3 protein: CSAGTSGGNTGELFF.